Each of the 25 T cell receptor beta chains below was sequenced from the same sample in a study of PD-L1 blockade in urothelial cancer. Data came from immunoSEQ multiplex PCR; TCRdb stores just in-frame clones and leaves some out. Among 40,000 to 60,000 clones listed, approximately 79% were seen once. Indicated time point: pretreatment peripheral blood. Sequencing was performed on PBMCs, taken around atezolizumab (anti-PD-L1) treatment. These receptors all come from a man between 70 and 80 years old with urothelial cancer.

This clone was seen more than once but under ten times. The chain couples TRBV5-4 to TRBJ2-2, with TRBD2 matching 9 bases. J gave up 3 bases and V 0 bases, and 12 bases lay outside the gene matches. The CDR3 sequence is 19 residues long. Per the germline V gene, CDR1 is SGHNT and CDR2 is YYREEE (reference sequence). As DNA, the CDR3 is TGTGCCAGCAGCTTGGAGGGCCTAGCGGGATCGAAGGACACCGGGGAGCTGTTTTTT. This encodes CASSLEGLAGSKDTGELFF.

The gene calls are TRBV28 and TRBJ1-4; no clear D gene. CDR1 is MDHEN and CDR2 is SYDVKM in the germline V gene. Trimming removed 7 bases from V and 1 base from J, with 10 bases in between. This CDR3 contains 14 residues. As DNA, the CDR3 is TGTGCCAGCATGGAGCTCCAAACTAATGAAAAACTGTTTTTT. It is translated as CASMELQTNEKLFF.

The V and J genes are TRBV6-1 and TRBJ2-1; 12 bases are shared with TRBD2. Germline CDR1 and CDR2: MNHNS and SASEGT. The CDR3 length is 14 residues. V trimming: 6 bases; J trimming: 7 bases; junction bases outside the gene matches: 4. Here the CDR3 reads CASRETSGSNEQFF. The DNA for the CDR3 is TGTGCCAGCAGGGAGACTAGCGGGAGTAATGAGCAGTTCTTC.

J is TRBJ2-1 and V is TRBV10-3; D remains unclear. Trimming took 0 bases from V and 2 from J, leaving 11 bases between them. The CDR3 is 16 residues long. Germline CDR1 reads ENHRY; CDR2 reads SYGVKD. For the CDR3, the DNA is TGTGCCATCAGTGAGTCGACGGTAGCCCCCTACAATGAGCAGTTCTTC. This codes for CAISESTVAPYNEQFF.

The chain is built from TRBV28 and TRBJ2-3; no definite D call. CDR1 MDHEN and CDR2 SYDVKM come from the germline V gene. Deletions cut 3 bases from V and 5 bases from J, with 3 bases between. This CDR3 spans 11 amino acids. CDR3 DNA sequence: TGTGCCAGCAGTTTTCGAGATACGCAGTATTTT. Translated: CASSFRDTQYF.

The V and J genes are TRBV5-4 and TRBJ2-5; TRBD2 matches 10 bases. The length of the CDR3 is 16 residues. The germline V gene encodes CDR1 SGHNT and CDR2 YYREEE (reference sequence). V was pared by 4 bases and J by 2 bases, with 8 bases of the junction left unmatched. The CDR3 nucleotides read TGTGCCAGCAGCCCTGGACTAGCGGCCATACAAGAGACCCAGTACTTC. This translates into CASSPGLAAIQETQYF.

The chain couples TRBV15 to TRBJ1-1, with 9 bases that match TRBD1. Germline CDR1 reads LNHNV; CDR2 reads YYDKDF (reference sequence). The CDR3 length is 16 residues. J was trimmed by 6 bases and V by 5 bases; bases with no gene match: 13. CDR3 loop: CATSDGDRVTEAEAFF. For the CDR3, the DNA is TGTGCCACCAGCGACGGGGACAGGGTAACGGAGGCTGAAGCTTTCTTT.

The chain employs TRBV5-3 and TRBJ1-1; tentatively, D is TRBD1 (6 bases). TRBV5-3 is an open reading frame whose function is uncertain. This CDR3 is built from 16 residues. Trimming stripped 4 bases from V and 1 base from J, with 17 bases between. The CDR3 loop reads CARSARTDQKNTEAFF. The CDR3 DNA reads TGTGCCAGAAGCGCCAGGACAGACCAGAAGAACACTGAAGCTTTCTTT.

This clone was seen a single time. The chain recombines TRBV2 with TRBJ2-5, with 7 nucleotides matching TRBD1. V lost 6 bases to trimming and J lost 2 bases; unmatched junction nucleotides: 6. Germline-derived CDR1 and CDR2 are SNHLY and FYNNEI. This CDR3 is 14 amino acids long. The CDR3 sequence: CASSAGTEQETQYF. The CDR3 DNA follows: TGTGCCAGCAGCGCTGGGACAGAACAAGAGACCCAGTACTTC.

The rearrangement joins TRBV4-3 to TRBJ2-7; 7 bases are a match to TRBD1. Unmatched junction bases numbered 11, after V lost 0 bases and J lost 6 bases. Germline values: CDR1 LGHNA, CDR2 YSLEER. This CDR3 contains 16 residues. This chain's CDR3 is CASSQERDRELGEQYF. As DNA, the CDR3 is TGCGCCAGCAGCCAAGAAAGAGACAGGGAATTAGGCGAGCAGTACTTC.

The chain is built from TRBV4-3 and TRBJ2-3, with 7 bases lining up with TRBD1. This CDR3 spans 16 amino acids. The V segment lost 0 bases and the J segment 6 bases; nucleotides outside the gene matches: 9. CDR1 is LGHNA and CDR2 is YSLEER in the germline V gene. CDR3 sequence: CASSQETMRGQDTQYF. In DNA form, the CDR3 reads TGCGCCAGCAGCCAAGAGACGATGAGGGGGCAGGATACGCAGTATTTT.

This clone was seen a few times. The J gene is TRBJ2-4, the V gene TRBV5-4, with D possibly TRBD2 on 5 matching bases. This CDR3 has 14 residues. The germline V gene encodes CDR1 SGHNT and CDR2 YYREEE (reference sequence). The V end was cut by 4 bases, the J end by 4 bases, with 12 bases between. The CDR3 is CASSGEGRKNIQYF. The CDR3 DNA sequence: TGTGCCAGCAGCGGCGAAGGGAGAAAAAACATTCAGTACTTC.

The table lists this clone with a few counts. The CDR3 here is CASNSPGTDKLIHF. As DNA, the CDR3 is TGTGCCAGTAACTCCCCCGGGACAGATAAGCTAATCCACTTT. This chain joins TRBV19 and TRBJ1-6, with TRBD1 matching over 7 bases. V was pared by 7 bases and J by 17 bases, with 17 bases of the junction left unmatched. CDR1 is LNHDA, CDR2 SQIVND, per germline (reference sequence). CDR3 length: 14 residues.

V usage is TRBV7-9 and J usage is TRBJ1-5; 8 nucleotides agree with TRBD1. This CDR3 has 15 residues. The V segment lost 5 bases and the J segment 4 bases; nucleotides outside the gene matches: 7. Germline assignment: CDR1 SEHNR and CDR2 FQNEAQ (reference sequence). CDR3 sequence (DNA): TGTGCCAGCAGCCGTACAGGGGGTATGAATCAGCCCCAGCATTTT. It specifies CASSRTGGMNQPQHF.

V is TRBV2 and J is TRBJ2-1; 8 bases fit TRBD2. Germline CDR1 and CDR2: SNHLY and FYNNEI. The CDR3 spans 11 residues. V was clipped by 6 bases and J by 14 bases; unmatched bases: 6. The CDR3 DNA is TGTGCCAGCAGCCCAGCGGGAGCGGAGTTCTTC. Protein sequence: CASSPAGAEFF.

J is TRBJ2-7 and V is TRBV2, with D maybe TRBD1 (6 bases). CDR1 and CDR2 (germline): SNHLY, FYNNEI. Between the trimmed V and J ends, which lost 6 bases and 2 bases, there was a span of 17 bases. This CDR3 has 15 amino acids. CDR3 in DNA: TGTGCCAGCAGAAAACGGGACAAAAGAACCTACGAGCAGTACTTC. Translated, it gives CASRKRDKRTYEQYF.

This clone occurred once. The chain links TRBV28 to TRBJ1-5; 8 bases match TRBD1. V trimming: 4 bases; J trimming: 4 bases; junction bases outside the gene matches: 9. Germline CDR1 MDHEN, CDR2 SYDVKM. The CDR3 consists of 16 residues. CDR3 in amino acids: CASSSPDRGVNQPQHF. CDR3 DNA sequence: TGTGCCAGCAGTTCTCCCGACAGGGGAGTTAATCAGCCCCAGCATTTT.

The chain is built from TRBV7-2 and TRBJ2-7; D is possibly TRBD1 (5 bases). The germline gives CDR1 SGHTA, CDR2 FQGNSA. V gave up 1 base and J gave up 0 bases, with 7 bases separating them. There are 14 residues in the CDR3. CDR3 in DNA: TGTGCCAGCAGCTTAGAAGGGGTCTCCTACGAGCAGTACTTC. Translation: CASSLEGVSYEQYF.

DNA of the CDR3: TGTGCCAGCAGTCCGGACTGGTCCTTGGGGGCTTTCTTT. Protein sequence: CASSPDWSLGAFF. This chain joins TRBV6-5 and TRBJ1-1; D is undetermined. The V gene lost 5 bases and the J gene lost 11 bases, with 18 bases spanning the gap. This CDR3 spans 13 amino acids. From germline, CDR1 is MNHEY and CDR2 SVGAGI.

The J gene is TRBJ2-2, the V gene TRBV11-1; tentatively, D is TRBD1 (5 bases). The germline gives CDR1 SGHAT, CDR2 FQDESV (reference sequence). The CDR3 consists of 14 residues. V lost 1 base and J lost 4, with 7 bases in between. Here the CDR3 reads CASSLERGTGELFF. As DNA, the CDR3 is TGTGCCAGCAGCTTAGAAAGGGGCACCGGGGAGCTGTTTTTT.

The chain couples TRBV5-1 to TRBJ2-1, with TRBD2 matching over 8 bases. Germline V gene data show CDR1 as SGHRS and CDR2 as YFSETQ. The CDR3 length is 15 residues. J was trimmed by 4 bases and V by 1 base; bases with no gene match: 4. The CDR3 sequence is CASSLLRGDYNEQFF. The CDR3 nucleotides read TGCGCCAGCAGCTTGCTGCGGGGGGATTACAATGAGCAGTTCTTC.

V is TRBV2 and J is TRBJ2-5; D may be TRBD2 (6 bases). Per the germline V gene, CDR1 is SNHLY and CDR2 is FYNNEI. The CDR3 loop spans 14 amino acids. V gave up 6 bases and J gave up 4 bases, with 15 bases separating them. The CDR3 here is CASREGRARETQYF. The DNA of the CDR3 is TGTGCCAGCAGGGAGGGCAGGGCGAGAGAGACCCAGTACTTC. Full variable domain (outside the CDR3, taken from reference TRBV2 and TRBJ2-5): EPEVTQTPSHQVTQMGQEVILRCVPISNHLYFYWYRQILGQKVEFLVSFYNNEISEKSEIFDDQFSVERPDGSNFTLKIRSTKLEDSAMYFCASREGRARETQYFGPGTRLLVL.

The chain carries TRBV7-3 and TRBJ1-1; perhaps TRBD1 as D (5 bases). The CDR3 length is 16 residues. Between the trimmed V and J ends, which lost 5 bases and 0 bases, there was a span of 16 bases. In germline, CDR1 is SGHTA, CDR2 FQGTGA. DNA for the CDR3: TGTGCCAGCAGCGCGCAGGGTTCTACTCTGAACACTGAAGCTTTCTTT. Residues: CASSAQGSTLNTEAFF.

This rearrangement joins TRBV5-1 to TRBJ2-5, with 12 positions matching TRBD2. After removal of 0 bases from V and 3 bases from J, the junction contained 9 bases not matched to a gene. CDR1 SGHRS and CDR2 YFSETQ come from the germline V gene. The CDR3 totals 18 residues. The CDR3 loop reads CASSLGGTSGSIKETQYF. The CDR3 DNA sequence: TGCGCCAGCAGCTTGGGGGGGACTAGCGGGTCCATCAAAGAGACCCAGTACTTC.

This sequence joins TRBV20-1 and TRBJ2-1; D remains ambiguous. Germline loops: CDR1 DFQATT, CDR2 SNEGSKA (reference sequence). The CDR3 totals 11 residues. V lost 3 bases and J lost 7, with 7 bases in between. CDR3 in DNA: TGCAGTGCTAGTCCTAGGAATGAGCAGTTCTTC. Its translation: CSASPRNEQFF.